This TCR beta chain stems from a study of shared clonotypes between healthy human individuals. Overall study results and limits: Rarefaction showed sorted-subset sequencing was incomplete despite large depth. What naive subsets generally showed was a larger estimated richness than memory subsets showed.

The CDR3 consists of 12 residues. Trimming took 6 bases from V and 5 from J, leaving 8 bases between them. Germline-derived CDR1 and CDR2 are MDHEN and SYDVKM. Each subset's genomic DNA was split evenly across several immunoSEQ plates. The protocol was immunoSEQ multiplex PCR, while the TCRdb copy is restricted to in-frame clones and leaves out a portion. Here the sample spans approximately 2.5 million clones, approximately 90% being singletons. To note about this clone: Antigen unknown.

V and J are TRBV28 and TRBJ1-5; D is ambiguous. The sample consisted of naive CD4+ T cells sorted from blood. Subset denoted: CD45RA+ positively selected. This receptor was taken from a young man in good health. The CDR3 nucleotides read TGTGCCAGCAGACTTCGAGATCAGCCCCAGCATTTT. This translates into CASRLRDQPQHF.